A single sample is the source of the 7 T cell receptor beta chains below, sequenced in a study of shared clonotypes between healthy human individuals. Libraries were prepared by immunoSEQ multiplex PCR; TCRdb keeps only in-frame clonotypes and omits some of them. Altogether 2 million or so clones are present, roughly 95% being singletons, with the ten largest covering 0.85% to 1.2%. Terminally differentiated effector memory CD45RA+ cells were left out of the naive CD8 fraction, which was CD45RO-negative and positively selected for CCR7. The material sequenced was naive CD8+ T cells sorted from blood. These receptors were obtained from a man aged 18 to 30 in good health.

CDR3 nucleotide sequence: TGCAGCGTTTGGGAGATAGCGGGAGTATCCTACGAGCAGTACTTC. Translation gives CSVWEIAGVSYEQYF. The V call is TRBV29-1, the J call TRBJ2-7, with 9 bases aligning to TRBD2. The junction had 9 bases not matched to a gene; V was cut back by 5 bases and J by 1 base. Looked up from germline, CDR1 is SQVTM and CDR2 is ANQGSEA. The CDR3 contains 15 residues.

This clone was seen just once. V is TRBV7-6 and J is TRBJ1-2; maybe TRBD1 (5 bases). CDR3 length equals 15 residues. The germline gives CDR1 SGHVS, CDR2 FNYEAQ. Trimming pared 4 bases from V and 2 bases from J, leaving 14 bases between. The DNA of the CDR3 is TGTGCCAGCAGCTCTGGGACGGGGCAGAACTATGGCTACACCTTC. Protein sequence: CASSSGTGQNYGYTF.

Points on this clone: Different DNA sequences within this sample yield the same CDR3. The chain couples TRBV6-5 to TRBJ2-1; TRBD2 agrees at 8 bases. The ends lost 1 base at V and 0 bases at J; junction bases unmatched: 2. Germline V gene lookup returns CDR1 MNHEY and CDR2 SVGAGI. The CDR3 extends over 16 amino acids. The DNA of the CDR3 is TGTGCCAGCAGTTACTTAGCGGGGAGCTCCTACAATGAGCAGTTCTTC. This translates into CASSYLAGSSYNEQFF.

The chain uses TRBV2 and TRBJ2-1; the match to TRBD1 covers 9 bases. Trimming removed 5 bases from V and 3 bases from J; junction bases left unmatched: 8. CDR1 is SNHLY and CDR2 is FYNNEI in the germline V gene. The CDR3 totals 16 residues. This chain's CDR3 is CASSWDREESYNEQFF. The DNA of the CDR3 is TGTGCCAGCAGTTGGGACAGGGAAGAAAGCTACAATGAGCAGTTCTTC.

The rearrangement links TRBV28 to TRBJ2-7, with D possibly being TRBD1 (5 bases). CDR1 and CDR2 (germline): MDHEN, SYDVKM. This CDR3 has 14 amino acids. V gave up 3 bases and J gave up 1 base, with 10 bases separating them. The CDR3 spells CASSFVDTSYEQYF. The CDR3 DNA reads TGTGCCAGCAGTTTCGTGGACACTTCCTACGAGCAGTACTTC.

The V and J genes are TRBV7-9 and TRBJ1-1; D possibly corresponds to TRBD1 (5 bases). V was cut by 1 base and J by 1 base, with 16 bases left in between. The CDR3 runs to 17 residues. The germline V gene has CDR1 SEHNR and CDR2 FQNEAQ (reference sequence). The DNA for the CDR3 is TGTGCCAGCAGCTTAGTCGGGTTGGGGGGATGGAACACTGAAGCTTTCTTT. Encoded protein: CASSLVGLGGWNTEAFF.

The chain employs TRBV10-3 and TRBJ1-4; maybe TRBD1 (6 bases). The CDR3 runs 12 residues. The germline V gene has CDR1 ENHRY and CDR2 SYGVKD. V was cut by 9 bases and J by 7 bases, with 12 bases left in between. The CDR3: CAMTYRVEKLFF. In nucleotides, the CDR3 is TGTGCCATGACGTACAGGGTTGAAAAACTGTTTTTT.